These 12 T cell receptor beta chains were all obtained from the same sample, sequenced in a study of T-cell reconstitution after alpha-beta-depleted transplantation in children. Preparation of the TCRbeta library was carried out with unique molecular identifiers. One entry per CDR3 protein, called by TCRdb with MiXCR from the PCR reads. The data hold 800,000 to 1,000,000 distinct CDR3 sequences, with about 26% observed a single time. The sequenced sample was PBMCs, mostly from graft donor cells, obtained 360 days after TCRalphabeta/CD19-depleted stem cell transplant. These receptors came from a boy less than two years old who had a stem cell transplant for SCID, so the T cells may come from the graft donor.

This clonotype was counted only a few times. The CDR3 region is CASSRLADQETQYF. The CDR3 nucleotides are TGCGCCAGCAGCCGACTAGCGGACCAAGAGACCCAGTACTTC. The gene calls are TRBV5-1 and TRBJ2-5, with 9 positions matching TRBD2. The CDR3 sequence is 14 residues long. From germline, CDR1 is SGHRS and CDR2 YFSETQ. After removal of 4 bases from V and 0 bases from J, the junction contained 1 base not matched to a gene. Using reference TRBV5-1 and TRBJ2-5 for the parts outside the CDR3, the full variable domain is KAGVTQTPRYLIKTRGQQVTLSCSPISGHRSVSWYQQTPGQGLQFLFEYFSETQRNKGNFPGRFSGRQFSNSRSEMNVSTLELGDSALYLCASSRLADQETQYFGPGTRLLVL.

The genes are TRBV10-3 and TRBJ1-6; TRBD1 aligns across 7 bases. Germline V gives CDR1 ENHRY, CDR2 SYGVKD. V was pared by 6 bases and J by 6 bases, with 8 bases of the junction left unmatched. This CDR3 contains 15 residues. The CDR3 region has the DNA TGTGCCATCAGGGGAACAGGGGATTCTAATTCACCCCTCCACTTT. Translated: CAIRGTGDSNSPLHF.

The V call is TRBV6-5, the J call TRBJ2-7; tentatively, D is TRBD2 (7 bases). Trimming left V 7 bases short and J 1 base short, with 8 bases between. The CDR3 covers 12 residues. Germline V gives CDR1 MNHEY, CDR2 SVGAGI. The CDR3 loop reads CASKGGSYEQYF. CDR3 DNA: TGTGCCAGCAAGGGGGGGTCCTACGAGCAGTACTTC.

The chain recombines TRBV7-9 with TRBJ2-7; no definite D call. Trimming stripped 4 bases from V and 6 bases from J, with 10 bases between. CDR1 is SEHNR, CDR2 FQNEAQ, per germline (reference sequence). The CDR3 runs to 12 residues. The chain's CDR3 is CASSSPSGEQYF. In nucleotides, the CDR3 is TGTGCCAGCAGCTCCCCCTCCGGCGAGCAGTACTTC. Supplemented by reference TRBV7-9 and TRBJ2-7, the full variable domain reads DTGVSQNPRHKITKRGQNVTFRCDPISEHNRLYWYRQTLGQGPEFLTYFQNEAQLEKSRLLSDRFSAERPKGSFSTLEIQRTEQGDSAMYLCASSSPSGEQYFGPGTRLTVT.

This clonotype has more than one count but fewer than ten. The rearrangement links TRBV29-1 to TRBJ2-7; 8 bases map to TRBD1. This CDR3 is 13 amino acids long. V gave up 4 bases and J gave up 4 bases; unmatched junction bases: 6. Germline CDR1 is SQVTM and CDR2 is ANQGSEA. CDR3 coding DNA: TGCAGCGTTGTCTCACAGGGGGTTTACGAGCAGTACTTC. This codes for CSVVSQGVYEQYF.

This clonotype was counted ten times or more. V is TRBV20-1 and J is TRBJ2-2; 13 bases line up with TRBD2. The ends lost 1 base at V and 3 bases at J; junction bases unmatched: 5. The CDR3 runs 17 residues. The germline gives CDR1 DFQATT, CDR2 SNEGSKA (reference sequence). As DNA, the CDR3 is TGCAGTGCTAGAGTGAGGGGACTAGCGGGGTACACCGGGGAGCTGTTTTTT. Its translation: CSARVRGLAGYTGELFF.

This clonotype has only a few counts. The chain joins TRBV6-5 to TRBJ1-4; unclear D gene. Germline loops: CDR1 MNHEY, CDR2 SVGAGI. Trimming shortened V by 0 bases and J by 6 bases, and 14 bases separated the two germline ends. The CDR3 has 16 residues. CDR3 region: CASSYSSFMGHEKLFF. For the CDR3, the DNA is TGTGCCAGCAGTTACTCTTCCTTTATGGGTCATGAAAAACTGTTTTTT.

This sequence joins TRBV6-2 or TRBV6-3 and TRBJ1-1, with a possible D match to TRBD1 (5 bases). V lost 8 bases to trimming and J lost 1 base, with 23 bases between them. The germline CDR1 and CDR2 sequences are MNHEY and SVGEGT. This CDR3 is built from 17 residues. The DNA of the CDR3 is TGTGCCAGCCGGCGCCAGAATGAACTGGGGCGGAACACTGAAGCTTTCTTT. Translated, it gives CASRRQNELGRNTEAFF.

The J gene is TRBJ1-1, the V gene TRBV12-3 or TRBV12-4; D gene uncertain. The germline V and J ends were trimmed by 1 base and 1 base, with 10 bases remaining between them. The CDR3 has 15 residues. This CDR3 reads CASSLVAGQNTEAFF. In nucleotides, the CDR3 is TGTGCCAGCAGTTTAGTCGCAGGCCAGAACACTGAAGCTTTCTTT.

This clonotype was counted a few times. The chain has TRBV3-1 and TRBJ2-1, with 9 bases matching TRBD2. After removal of 0 bases from V and 9 bases from J, the junction contained 6 bases not matched to a gene. The CDR3 is 15 amino acids. The germline gives CDR1 LGHDT, CDR2 YNNKEL (reference sequence). CDR3 sequence reads: CASSQDSRGGSEQFF. The CDR3 coding sequence is TGTGCCAGCAGCCAAGATTCGCGGGGGGGCAGTGAGCAGTTCTTC.

This clonotype has more than one count but fewer than ten. J is TRBJ2-7 and V is TRBV5-1, with 7 bases lining up with TRBD1. The CDR3 totals 17 residues. Germline V lookup: CDR1 SGHRS, CDR2 YFSETQ. With V trimmed by 4 bases and J by 3 bases, 16 bases remained unmatched. The CDR3 region is CASSPVYRGRIGYEQYF. The DNA for the CDR3 is TGCGCCAGCAGCCCGGTGTACAGGGGACGGATTGGCTACGAGCAGTACTTC.

The chain recombines TRBV29-1 with TRBJ1-1; maybe TRBD1 (5 bases). V shed 4 bases and J shed 1 base, with 10 bases lying between them. Germline CDR1 and CDR2: SQVTM and ANQGSEA. The CDR3 has 13 amino acids. The CDR3 DNA reads as TGCAGCGTTGGCCGGGACGGGAACACTGAAGCTTTCTTT. Protein: CSVGRDGNTEAFF.